The TCR beta chain described here comes from a study of blood T cell repertoires in COVID-19. As for the study in general: Samples came from the United States, Italy and Spain, spanning acute and convalescent COVID-19. Sources were T cells, B-cell-depleted T cells, or PBMCs; the material itself was cDNA or gDNA.

Sequencing was performed with immunoSEQ multiplex PCR; in TCRdb, only in-frame clones are kept and a portion is missing. This repertoire shows about 80,000 clones, approximately 78% found once; its top ten account for around a fifth. The sequenced sample consisted of peripheral blood. The sequence derives from a human donor in a cohort sampled during active COVID-19.

CDR3 coding DNA: TGTGCCAGCAGTTACAGACAGGGGACGGGCTATGGCTACACCTTC. Its translation: CASSYRQGTGYGYTF. The chain uses TRBV6-5 and TRBJ1-2, with 8 positions matching TRBD1. After removal of 2 bases from V and 4 bases from J, the junction contained 6 bases not matched to a gene. The CDR3 extends over 15 amino acids. The V gene's germline CDR1 is MNHEY and CDR2 SVGAGI.